This paragraph covers one TCR beta chain sequence. TCRdb processed the 5' RACE reads anew with MiXCR; each CDR3 protein has one entry. The table records tens of thousands of distinct CDR3 sequences, less than 8.5% of them present only once. The CDR3 consists of 15 residues. The J segment lost 7 bases and the V segment lost 4 bases, leaving 7 bases of the junction unmatched. Germline V gene sequence: CDR1 SGHKS, CDR2 YYEKEE (reference sequence). These data belong to a study of T cells after yellow fever vaccination. The V call is TRBV5-5, the J call TRBJ2-4; 11 bases align to TRBD1. This sequence was found in a man in his late teens or twenties who received the YFV17D yellow fever vaccine. The sequencing used CD8+ T cells sorted from PBMCs, collected around 45 days after the first yellow fever vaccination. The CDR3 nucleotides are TGTGCCAGCAGCATAGGGACAGGGGGTCGGAACATTCAGTACTTC. Its translation: CASSIGTGGRNIQYF. Full variable domain (remainder filled in from reference TRBV5-5 and TRBJ2-4): DAGVTQSPTHLIKTRGQQVTLRCSPISGHKSVSWYQQVLGQGPQFIFQYYEKEERGRGNFPDRFSARQFPNYSSELNVNALLLGDSALYLCASSIGTGGRNIQYFGAGTRLSVL.